These T cell receptor beta chains were read from a single sample in a study of blood T cells in healthy people across ages. Via MiXCR, TCRdb re-called the 5' RACE reads, giving one row per CDR3 protein. Of approximately 1.5 million distinct CDR3 sequences in the sample, 35% to 45% are singletons; the top ten hold more than 4%. The sample taken for sequencing was blood. Receptors were obtained from a woman younger than 30 in good health. CDR3s include the opening cysteine and the closing phenylalanine or tryptophan. A D gene is named only where the DNA matches it firmly. Clone sizes are given selectively: once, few, many, or a class where the clone is expanded.

d_gene	abundance	v_gene	j_gene	CDR3aa	CDR3nt
NA	many	TRBV10-3	TRBJ1-6	CAIGTGPGGYNSPLHF	TGTGCCATAGGGACGGGCCCAGGAGGATATAATTCACCCCTCCACTTT
TRBD1	NA	TRBV27	TRBJ2-7	CASSLNPTTGKFDEQYF	TGTGCCAGCAGCCTCAACCCCACGACAGGGAAATTCGACGAGCAGTACTTC
NA	NA	TRBV7-3	TRBJ2-7	CASSLDGGAEQYF	TGTGCCAGCAGCTTAGATGGGGGAGCCGAGCAGTACTTC
TRBD2	NA	TRBV2	TRBJ2-5	CASSAVPGGETQYF	TGTGCCAGCAGTGCTGTCCCCGGGGGGGAGACCCAGTACTTC
NA	NA	TRBV2	TRBJ2-5	CAIPDSIRETQYF	TGTGCCATCCCCGACTCGATCCGGGAGACCCAGTACTTC
TRBD1	few	TRBV20-1	TRBJ1-2	CSARDRDRASYGYTF	TGCAGTGCTAGAGATCGCGACAGGGCCAGCTATGGCTACACCTTC
TRBD1	few	TRBV18	TRBJ1-1	CASSRNQGGTEAFF	TGTGCCAGCTCACGGAACCAGGGGGGCACTGAAGCTTTCTTT
NA	NA	TRBV6-5	TRBJ2-2	CASRPLGSGELFF	TGTGCCAGCAGACCCCTGGGTTCCGGGGAGCTGTTTTTT
NA	few	TRBV12-3/TRBV12-4	TRBJ2-5	CASSPTLAQSGETQYF	TGTGCCAGCAGTCCAACACTAGCCCAATCGGGGGAGACCCAGTACTTC
TRBD1	few	TRBV5-1	TRBJ1-6	CASSLEGQSNSPLHF	TGCGCCAGCAGCTTGGAGGGACAGAGTAATTCACCCCTCCACTTT
TRBD1	few	TRBV7-9	TRBJ2-5	CASSQQDRWEQYF	TGTGCCAGCAGTCAACAGGACAGGTGGGAGCAGTACTTC
TRBD2	NA	TRBV20-1	TRBJ2-1	CSARGVAGGPGWNEQFF	TGCAGTGCTAGAGGGGTAGCGGGGGGACCAGGGTGGAATGAGCAGTTCTTC
NA	many	TRBV9	TRBJ1-2	CASSVGTGYGYTF	TGTGCCAGCAGCGTAGGTACCGGCTATGGCTACACCTTC
TRBD2	few	TRBV20-1	TRBJ2-3	CSAGTSISSTDTQYF	TGCAGTGCTGGGACTAGCATCAGTAGCACAGATACGCAGTATTTT
NA	NA	TRBV4-1	TRBJ2-4	CASSRGLLAKNIQYF	TGCGCCAGCAGCCGGGGACTTTTAGCCAAAAACATTCAGTACTTC
TRBD1	NA	TRBV20-1	TRBJ1-2	CSARDPPGQDNYGYTF	TGCAGTGCTAGAGACCCTCCGGGACAGGACAACTATGGCTACACCTTC
TRBD2	many	TRBV11-2	TRBJ2-1	CASSSLNRGLAGGLSYNEQFF	TGTGCCAGCAGCTCTCTGAACAGGGGACTAGCGGGAGGGCTCTCCTACAATGAGCAGTTCTTC
NA	NA	TRBV15	TRBJ2-4	CATSREATGGSYEQYF	TGTGCCACCAGCAGAGAGGCGACAGGAGGCTCCTACGAACAGTACTTC
NA	NA	TRBV7-9	TRBJ2-2	CASSLLGGIGELFF	TGTGCCAGCAGCTTACTAGGGGGAATCGGGGAGCTGTTTTTT
NA	NA	TRBV20-1	TRBJ2-2	CSARGTGTSTGELFF	TGCAGTGCTAGGGGAACCGGGACAAGCACCGGGGAGCTGTTTTTT
TRBD2	once	TRBV5-4	TRBJ2-3	CASSLLISGGLDTQYF	TGTGCCAGCAGCTTGCTAATTAGCGGGGGGTTGGATACGCAGTATTTT
NA	NA	TRBV4-3	TRBJ2-3	CASSQDKDPDTQYF	TGCGCCAGCAGCCAAGATAAGGACCCAGATACGCAGTATTTT
NA	NA	TRBV27	TRBJ2-7	CASREGTGPLLTYEQYF	TGTGCCAGCAGGGAGGGAACAGGGCCCCTTCTAACCTACGAGCAGTACTTC
TRBD1	NA	TRBV12-3/TRBV12-4	TRBJ2-3	CASSGTVNTQYF	TGTGCCAGCAGTGGGACAGTCAATACGCAGTATTTT
NA	NA	TRBV20-1	TRBJ2-5	CSAPKDWEETQYF	TGCAGTGCCCCTAAGGACTGGGAAGAGACCCAGTACTTC
TRBD2	NA	TRBV2	TRBJ2-1	CASSEWTSGGGNEQFF	TGTGCCAGCAGTGAATGGACTAGCGGGGGGGGCAATGAGCAGTTCTTC
NA	NA	TRBV12-3/TRBV12-4	TRBJ1-1	CASTARENTEAFF	TGTGCCAGCACGGCCAGGGAGAACACTGAAGCTTTCTTT
NA	NA	TRBV28	TRBJ2-1	CASMPWGFDEQFF	TGTGCCAGCATGCCCTGGGGGTTCGATGAGCAGTTCTTC
NA	NA	TRBV9	TRBJ2-3	CASSVRRMSTDTQYF	TGTGCCAGCAGCGTGAGAAGGATGAGCACAGATACGCAGTATTTT
NA	NA	TRBV6-5	TRBJ2-3	CASSLNLGDTQYF	TGTGCCAGCAGTCTAAACCTAGGAGATACGCAGTATTTT
NA	NA	TRBV4-1	TRBJ1-3	CATHGGSGNTIYF	TGCGCCACCCATGGCGGCTCCGGAAACACCATATATTTT
NA	NA	TRBV20-1	TRBJ2-3	CSARPHRVLNTQYF	TGCAGTGCTAGACCCCACAGGGTTTTGAATACGCAGTATTTT
TRBD2	NA	TRBV30	TRBJ2-5	CAWSVGTSGEKTQYF	TGTGCCTGGAGTGTAGGGACTAGCGGGGAGAAGACCCAGTACTTC
NA	NA	TRBV11-2	TRBJ1-6	CASSFAGHLNSPLHF	TGTGCCAGCAGCTTCGCGGGACACCTTAATTCACCCCTCCACTTT
NA	few	TRBV2	TRBJ1-1	CASRDSGEEAFF	TGTGCCAGCAGGGACTCAGGGGAAGAAGCTTTCTTT
TRBD1	few	TRBV13	TRBJ2-7	CASSSRDRDTRYEQYF	TGTGCCAGCAGCTCCCGGGACAGAGATACACGCTACGAGCAGTACTTC
NA	NA	TRBV12-3/TRBV12-4	TRBJ1-2	CASSFRRTHYGYTF	TGTGCCAGCAGTTTCCGACGGACACACTATGGCTACACCTTC
NA	few	TRBV3-1	TRBJ1-2	CASSRSLGGGYTF	TGTGCCAGCAGCCGCAGTTTAGGGGGTGGCTACACCTTC
NA	once	TRBV5-1	TRBJ1-2	CASSLVLGAEYGYTF	TGCGCCAGCAGCTTGGTGTTGGGGGCGGAGTACGGCTACACCTTC
TRBD1	NA	TRBV6-5	TRBJ2-5	CASSRTGDTRETQYF	TGTGCCAGCAGCCGAACAGGGGACACAAGAGAGACCCAGTACTTC
NA	NA	TRBV27	TRBJ2-7	CASSFLGSTYEQYF	TGTGCCAGCAGTTTTCTGGGGTCCACCTACGAGCAGTACTTC
TRBD1	once	TRBV12-3/TRBV12-4	TRBJ1-1	CACHRGPGTEAFF	TGTGCCTGTCACAGGGGGCCGGGTACTGAAGCTTTCTTT
NA	NA	TRBV24-1	TRBJ2-1	CATSDILLDEQFF	TGTGCCACCAGTGATATCCTTTTGGATGAGCAGTTCTTC
NA	few	TRBV5-1	TRBJ1-4	CASRLITGSSNEKLFF	TGCGCCAGCAGGCTAATAACAGGGTCCTCTAATGAAAAACTGTTTTTT
TRBD1	few	TRBV20-1	TRBJ2-7	CSALRWGQGALEQYF	TGCAGTGCTCTGCGGTGGGGACAGGGGGCCCTCGAGCAGTACTTC
TRBD1	NA	TRBV9	TRBJ2-3	CASGVARQGATDTQYF	TGTGCCAGCGGCGTAGCAAGACAGGGTGCCACAGATACGCAGTATTTT